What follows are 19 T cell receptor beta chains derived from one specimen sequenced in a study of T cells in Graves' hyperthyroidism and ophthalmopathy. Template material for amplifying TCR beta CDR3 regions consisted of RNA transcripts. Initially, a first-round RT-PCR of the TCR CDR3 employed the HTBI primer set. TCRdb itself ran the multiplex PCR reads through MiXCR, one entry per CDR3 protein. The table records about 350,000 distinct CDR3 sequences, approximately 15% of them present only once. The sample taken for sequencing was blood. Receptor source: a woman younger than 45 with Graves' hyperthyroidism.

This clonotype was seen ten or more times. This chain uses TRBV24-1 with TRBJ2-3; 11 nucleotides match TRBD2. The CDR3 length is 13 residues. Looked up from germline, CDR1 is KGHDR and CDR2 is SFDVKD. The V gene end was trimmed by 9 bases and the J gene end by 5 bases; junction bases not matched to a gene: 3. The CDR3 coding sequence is TGTGCCACCTTAGCGGGAGGGTTAGATACGCAGTATTTT. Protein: CATLAGGLDTQYF.

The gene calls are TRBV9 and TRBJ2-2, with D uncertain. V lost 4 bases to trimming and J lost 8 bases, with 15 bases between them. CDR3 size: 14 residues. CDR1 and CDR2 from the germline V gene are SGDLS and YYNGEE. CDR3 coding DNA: TGTGCCAGCAGCCCTGTGTTCCTGGGGGGGGAGCTGTTTTTT. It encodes CASSPVFLGGELFF.

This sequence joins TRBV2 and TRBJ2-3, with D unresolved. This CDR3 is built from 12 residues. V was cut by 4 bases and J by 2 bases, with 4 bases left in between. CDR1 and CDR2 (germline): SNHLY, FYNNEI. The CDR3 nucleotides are TGTGCCAGCAGTGGTAACACAGATACGCAGTATTTT. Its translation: CASSGNTDTQYF.

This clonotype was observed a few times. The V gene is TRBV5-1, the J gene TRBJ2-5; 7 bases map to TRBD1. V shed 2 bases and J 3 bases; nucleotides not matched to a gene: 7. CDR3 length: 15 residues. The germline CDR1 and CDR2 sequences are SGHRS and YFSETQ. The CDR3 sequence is CASSLPGGREETQYF. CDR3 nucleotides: TGCGCCAGCAGCTTACCAGGGGGACGGGAAGAGACCCAGTACTTC.

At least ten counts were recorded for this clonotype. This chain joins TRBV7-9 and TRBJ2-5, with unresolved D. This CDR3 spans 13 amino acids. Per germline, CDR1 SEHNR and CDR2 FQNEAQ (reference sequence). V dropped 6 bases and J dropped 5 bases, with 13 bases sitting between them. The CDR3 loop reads CASSITLSETQYF. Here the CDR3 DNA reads TGTGCCAGCAGTATTACACTCTCGGAGACCCAGTACTTC.

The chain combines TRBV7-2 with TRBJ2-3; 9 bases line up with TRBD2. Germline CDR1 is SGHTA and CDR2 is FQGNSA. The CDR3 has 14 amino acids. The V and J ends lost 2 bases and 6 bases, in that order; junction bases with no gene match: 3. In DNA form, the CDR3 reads TGTGCCAGCAGCTTACCTAGCGGGGCGGATACGCAGTATTTT. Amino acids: CASSLPSGADTQYF.

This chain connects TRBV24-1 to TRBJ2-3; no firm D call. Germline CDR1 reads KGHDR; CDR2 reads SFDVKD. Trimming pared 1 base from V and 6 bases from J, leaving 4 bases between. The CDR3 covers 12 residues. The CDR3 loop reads CATSDFEDTQYF. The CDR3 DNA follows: TGTGCCACCAGTGATTTTGAGGATACGCAGTATTTT.

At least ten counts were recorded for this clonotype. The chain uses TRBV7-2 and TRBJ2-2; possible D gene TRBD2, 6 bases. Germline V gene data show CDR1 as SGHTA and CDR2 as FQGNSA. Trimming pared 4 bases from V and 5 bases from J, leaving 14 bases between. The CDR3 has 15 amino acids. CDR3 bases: TGTGCCAGCAGCTGGGTCGGAAGCGGGACCGGGGAGCTGTTTTTT. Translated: CASSWVGSGTGELFF.

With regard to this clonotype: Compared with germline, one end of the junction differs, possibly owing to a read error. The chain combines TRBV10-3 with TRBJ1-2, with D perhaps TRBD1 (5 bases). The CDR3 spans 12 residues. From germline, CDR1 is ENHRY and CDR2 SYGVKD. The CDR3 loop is CAVSESSRGYTF. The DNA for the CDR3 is TGTGCCGTCAGTGAGTCGTCACGGGGGTACACCTTC.

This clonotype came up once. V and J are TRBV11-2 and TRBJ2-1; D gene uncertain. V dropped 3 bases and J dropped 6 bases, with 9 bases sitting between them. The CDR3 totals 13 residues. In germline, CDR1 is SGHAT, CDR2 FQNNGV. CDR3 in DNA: TGTGCCAGCAGCTTTCCAGCTGGCAATGAGCAGTTCTTC. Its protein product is CASSFPAGNEQFF. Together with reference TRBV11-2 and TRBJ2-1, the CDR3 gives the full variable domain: EAGVAQSPRYKIIEKRQSVAFWCNPISGHATLYWYQQILGQGPKLLIQFQNNGVVDDSQLPKDRFSAERLKGVDSTLKIQPAKLEDSAVYLCASSFPAGNEQFFGPGTRLTVL.

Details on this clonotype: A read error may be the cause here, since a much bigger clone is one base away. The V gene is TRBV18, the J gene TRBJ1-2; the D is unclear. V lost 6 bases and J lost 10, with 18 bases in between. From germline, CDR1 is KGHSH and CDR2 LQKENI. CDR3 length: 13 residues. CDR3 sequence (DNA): TGTGCCAGCTCTCCCAACTCGGGAGCCGACTACACCTTC. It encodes CASSPNSGADYTF.

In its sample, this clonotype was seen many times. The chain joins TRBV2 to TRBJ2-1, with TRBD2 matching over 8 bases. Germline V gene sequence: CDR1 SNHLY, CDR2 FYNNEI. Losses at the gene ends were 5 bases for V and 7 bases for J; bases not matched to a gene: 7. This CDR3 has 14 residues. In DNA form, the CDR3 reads TGTGCCAGCAGTACAACGGGACTAGTAAATGAGCAGTTCTTC. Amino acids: CASSTTGLVNEQFF. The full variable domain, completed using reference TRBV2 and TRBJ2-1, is EPEVTQTPSHQVTQMGQEVILRCVPISNHLYFYWYRQILGQKVEFLVSFYNNEISEKSEIFDDQFSVERPDGSNFTLKIRSTKLEDSAMYFCASSTTGLVNEQFFGPGTRLTVL.

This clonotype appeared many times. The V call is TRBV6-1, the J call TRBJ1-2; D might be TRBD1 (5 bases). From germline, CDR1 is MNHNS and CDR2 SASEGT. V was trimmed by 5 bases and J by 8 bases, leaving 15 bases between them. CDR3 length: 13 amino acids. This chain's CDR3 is CASSSPGARGYTF. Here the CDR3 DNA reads TGTGCCAGCAGTTCCCCCGGGGCACGAGGCTACACCTTC.

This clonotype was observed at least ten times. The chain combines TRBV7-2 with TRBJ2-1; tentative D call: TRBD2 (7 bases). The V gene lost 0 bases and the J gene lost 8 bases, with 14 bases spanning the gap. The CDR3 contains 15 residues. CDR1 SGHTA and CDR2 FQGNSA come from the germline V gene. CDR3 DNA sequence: TGTGCCAGCAGCTTAGCGGGGGGGGGGCCGGATGAGCAGTTCTTC. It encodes CASSLAGGGPDEQFF.

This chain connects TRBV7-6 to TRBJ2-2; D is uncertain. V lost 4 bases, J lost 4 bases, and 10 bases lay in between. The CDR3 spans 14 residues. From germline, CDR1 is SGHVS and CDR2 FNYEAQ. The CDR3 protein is CASSSPASTGELFF. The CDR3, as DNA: TGTGCCAGCAGCTCACCAGCTAGCACCGGGGAGCTGTTTTTT.

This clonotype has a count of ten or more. The CDR3 spells CASIGRFTDSGANVLTF. CDR3 sequence (DNA): TGTGCCAGCATTGGGCGGTTCACGGACTCGGGGGCCAACGTCCTGACTTTC. The rearrangement joins TRBV28 to TRBJ2-6; D is perhaps TRBD2 (5 bases). V was clipped by 7 bases and J by 4 bases, with 20 bases between them. The CDR3 is 17 residues long. CDR1 MDHEN and CDR2 SYDVKM come from the germline V gene.

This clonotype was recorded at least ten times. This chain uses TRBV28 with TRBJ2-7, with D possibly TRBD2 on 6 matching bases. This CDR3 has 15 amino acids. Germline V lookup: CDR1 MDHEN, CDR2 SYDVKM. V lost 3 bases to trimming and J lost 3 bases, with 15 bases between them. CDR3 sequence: CASSLIGGTLYEQYF. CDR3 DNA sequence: TGTGCCAGCAGTTTGATTGGCGGGACTCTCTACGAGCAGTACTTC.

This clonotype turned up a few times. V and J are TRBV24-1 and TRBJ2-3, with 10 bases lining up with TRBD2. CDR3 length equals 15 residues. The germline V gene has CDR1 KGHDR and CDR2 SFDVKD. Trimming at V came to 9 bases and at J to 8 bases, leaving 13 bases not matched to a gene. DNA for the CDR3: TGTGCCACCTCCGAGACAGCGGGAGGGTACGGTACGCAGTATTTT. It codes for CATSETAGGYGTQYF.

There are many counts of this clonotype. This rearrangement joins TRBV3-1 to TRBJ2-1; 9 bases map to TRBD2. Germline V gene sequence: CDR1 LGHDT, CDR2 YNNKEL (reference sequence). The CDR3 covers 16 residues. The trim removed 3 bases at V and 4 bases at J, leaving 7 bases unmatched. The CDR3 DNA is TGTGCCAGCAGCCACAATCCGCGGGAGGGATACAATGAGCAGTTCTTC. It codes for CASSHNPREGYNEQFF.